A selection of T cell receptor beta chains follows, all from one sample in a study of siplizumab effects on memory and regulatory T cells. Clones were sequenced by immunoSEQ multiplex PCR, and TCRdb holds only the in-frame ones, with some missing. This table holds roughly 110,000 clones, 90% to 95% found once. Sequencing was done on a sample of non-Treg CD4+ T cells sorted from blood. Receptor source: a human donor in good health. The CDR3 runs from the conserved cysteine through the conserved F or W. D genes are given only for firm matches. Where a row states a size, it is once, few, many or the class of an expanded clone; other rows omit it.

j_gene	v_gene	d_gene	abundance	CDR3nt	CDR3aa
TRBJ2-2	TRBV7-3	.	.	TGTGCCAGCAGCTTGATGCAGGGGGGCCAGGCCGGGGAGCTGTTTTTT	CASSLMQGGQAGELFF
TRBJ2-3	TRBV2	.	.	TGTGCCAGCAGTGAAGTTGGGACTAGCACAGATACGCAGTATTTT	CASSEVGTSTDTQYF
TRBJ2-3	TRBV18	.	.	TGTGCCAGCTCACGGGGTGCTAGCACAGATACGCAGTATTTT	CASSRGASTDTQYF
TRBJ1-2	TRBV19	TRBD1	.	TGTGCCAGTAGTATATCCCCACAGGGGGCAAAGTATGGCTACACCTTC	CASSISPQGAKYGYTF
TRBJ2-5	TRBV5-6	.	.	TGTGCCAGCAGACTACTGGAAGGAGGGAAAGAGACCCAGTACTTC	CASRLLEGGKETQYF
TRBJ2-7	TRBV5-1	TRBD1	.	TGCGCCAGCAGCTTGGGGACAGGGAGCTCCTACGAGCAGTACTTC	CASSLGTGSSYEQYF
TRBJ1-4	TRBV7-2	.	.	TGTGCCAGCAGCATAAGGGCAGCAACTAATGAAAAACTGTTTTTT	CASSIRAATNEKLFF
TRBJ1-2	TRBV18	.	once	TGTGCCAGCTCACCAGGCGTGGACTATGGCTACACCTTC	CASSPGVDYGYTF
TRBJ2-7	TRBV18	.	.	TGTGCCAGCTCACCTCTAGGTGACGAGCAGTACTTC	CASSPLGDEQYF
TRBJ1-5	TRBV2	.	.	TGTGCCAGCAGTGAAAGGGTTATGCAGCCCCAGCATTTT	CASSERVMQPQHF
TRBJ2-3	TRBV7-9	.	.	TGTGCCAGCAGCTTAGGACAGTTAGCTAGCACAGATACGCAGTATTTT	CASSLGQLASTDTQYF
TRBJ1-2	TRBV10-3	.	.	TGTGCCATCAGTGACGCCCGGGAGCCAGCCGATGGCTACACCTTC	CAISDAREPADGYTF
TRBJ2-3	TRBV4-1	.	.	TGCGCCAGCAGCCAACAGGTAGGAGATACGCAGTATTTT	CASSQQVGDTQYF
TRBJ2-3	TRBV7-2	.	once	TGTGCCAGCAGCTTACTATCAACAGATACGCAGTATTTT	CASSLLSTDTQYF
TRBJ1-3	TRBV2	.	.	TGTGCCAGCAGTGGAAGCGAGGGGATTTCTGGAAACACCATATATTTT	CASSGSEGISGNTIYF
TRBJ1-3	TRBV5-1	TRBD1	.	TGCGCCAGCAGGTCCGGGACAGACTCTGGAAACACCATATATTTT	CASRSGTDSGNTIYF
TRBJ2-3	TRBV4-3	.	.	TGCGCCAGCAGCCAAGATTTGAGGGACCCTGCGGAGGCAGATACGCAGTATTTT	CASSQDLRDPAEADTQYF
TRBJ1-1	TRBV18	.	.	TGTGCCAGCTCACCCCGCCGGGGAGTGGCAGGGCCTGAAGCTTTCTTT	CASSPRRGVAGPEAFF
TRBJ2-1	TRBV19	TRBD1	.	TGTGCCAGTCGTAACAGGGGCTATGAGCAGTTCTTC	CASRNRGYEQFF
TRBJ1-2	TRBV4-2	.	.	TGTGCCAGCAGCCAAGAAGCCCAGGGTTATCGCTACACCTTC	CASSQEAQGYRYTF
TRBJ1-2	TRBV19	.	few	TGTGCCAGTAGTATAGAGGGAACGACCATCTATGGCTACACCTTC	CASSIEGTTIYGYTF
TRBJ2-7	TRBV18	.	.	TGTGCCAGCTCACCACAGGCGAGCTACGAGCAGTACTTC	CASSPQASYEQYF
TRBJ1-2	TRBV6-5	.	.	TGTGCCAGCAGTTACTCGACAAGCAGAGGCTACACCTTC	CASSYSTSRGYTF
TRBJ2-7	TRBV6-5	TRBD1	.	TGTGCCAGCAGCTCAGGGGGCGCCCCGGGGGAGCAGTACTTC	CASSSGGAPGEQYF
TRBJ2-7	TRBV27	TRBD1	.	TGTGCCAGTCAGACAACGACCCGGGACAGGGACGCCTACGAGCAGTACTTC	CASQTTTRDRDAYEQYF
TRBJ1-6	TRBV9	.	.	TGTGCCAGCAGCGCAGACAGCTCCTATAATTCACCCCTCCACTTT	CASSADSSYNSPLHF
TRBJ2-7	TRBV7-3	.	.	TGTGCCAGCAGCTCAGGGGGGGCCTTATACGAGCAGTACTTC	CASSSGGALYEQYF
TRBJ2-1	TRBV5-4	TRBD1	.	TGTGCCAGCAGGTTGACAGGGAACTCCTACAATGAGCAGTTCTTC	CASRLTGNSYNEQFF
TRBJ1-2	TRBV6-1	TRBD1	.	TGTGCCACGGGACAGCTCACGCCAGGGGGCTACACCTTC	CATGQLTPGGYTF
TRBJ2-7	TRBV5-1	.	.	TGCGCCAGCAGCTTGCAAGGGGGGGCCGCCTACGAGCAGTACTTC	CASSLQGGAAYEQYF
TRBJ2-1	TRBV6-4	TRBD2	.	TGTGCCAGCAGTGACGCCCTTCGGACTAGCTACAATGAGCAGTTCTTC	CASSDALRTSYNEQFF
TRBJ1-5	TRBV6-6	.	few	TGTGCCAGCGGGACGACGCCCCAGCATTTT	CASGTTPQHF
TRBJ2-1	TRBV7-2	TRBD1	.	TGTGCCAGCAGCTTAGCCGGGACAGGGGTCAATGAGCAGTTCTTC	CASSLAGTGVNEQFF
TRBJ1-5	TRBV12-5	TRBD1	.	TGTGCTAGTGGTTTGACAGGGGCGGTTCAGCCCCAGCATTTT	CASGLTGAVQPQHF
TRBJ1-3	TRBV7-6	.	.	TGTGCCAGCATCTCATTTTCTGGAAACACCATATATTTT	CASISFSGNTIYF
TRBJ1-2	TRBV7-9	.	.	TGTGCCAGCAGCCCGAGCGGAAGCTATGGCTACACCTTC	CASSPSGSYGYTF
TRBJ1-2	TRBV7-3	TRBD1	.	TGTGCCAGCAGCATGCGGGACAGCTATGGCTACACCTTC	CASSMRDSYGYTF
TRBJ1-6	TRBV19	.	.	TGTGCCAGTACGAGGACAGTCGTGGATTCACCCCTCCACTTT	CASTRTVVDSPLHF
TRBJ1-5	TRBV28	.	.	TGTGCCAGCAGTGTCAACAGGGATCAGCCCCAGCATTTT	CASSVNRDQPQHF
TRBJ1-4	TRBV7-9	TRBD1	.	TGTGCCAGCAGCTCCGGGACAGGTGATGAAAAACTGTTTTTT	CASSSGTGDEKLFF
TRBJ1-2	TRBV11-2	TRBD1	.	TGTGCCAGCAGCCCAGGACAGGGCAACTATGGCTACACCTTC	CASSPGQGNYGYTF
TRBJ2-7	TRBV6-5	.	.	TGTGCCAGCAGTCAAACTACGATGCAGTACTTC	CASSQTTMQYF
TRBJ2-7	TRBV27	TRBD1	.	TGTGCCAGCAGTGATACAGGGGGTCCTAGCAAGCAGTACTTC	CASSDTGGPSKQYF
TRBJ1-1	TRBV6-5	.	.	TGTGCCAGCAGTTACTTTGGGGGGTTCACTGAAGCTTTCTTT	CASSYFGGFTEAFF
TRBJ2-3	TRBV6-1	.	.	TGTGCCAGCAGTTGGGGTGGGAGCACAGATACGCAGTATTTT	CASSWGGSTDTQYF
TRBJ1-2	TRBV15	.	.	TGTGCCACCAGCAGAGATCCGGGCAGTAACTATGGCTACACCTTC	CATSRDPGSNYGYTF
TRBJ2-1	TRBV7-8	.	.	TGTGCCAGCAGCTTAGCGAGTGCGGGGAATGAGCAGTTCTTC	CASSLASAGNEQFF